A single sample gave rise to the 8 T cell receptor beta chains below, sequenced in a study of CXCR3-negative and CXCR3-positive naive CD8 T cells. All TRB cDNA libraries came from 5' RACE performed with UMI labels. TCRdb derives one entry per CDR3 protein from the 5' RACE reads, leaving out DNA. There are fewer than 140,000 distinct CDR3 sequences in the sample, with roughly 0.4% held by the top ten. Findings of the study overall: TRB CDR3 hydrophobicity was greater in CXCR3-positive naive cells than in CXCR3-negative naive cells.

These receptors are not linked to any known antigen. Sequenced input: naive CXCR3+ CD8+ T cells from blood. The subset: CD45RO-CCR7+CD27+CD95- naive CD8+ T cells expressing CXCR3 (TNR3+). These receptors all stem from a human donor in good health. Some clones in this sample may be carry-over from other donors' samples.

The rearrangement joins TRBV19 to TRBJ2-1; the D call from TCRdb, TRBD2, cannot be confirmed without DNA. The CDR3 consists of 14 residues. Germline V gives CDR1 LNHDA, CDR2 SQIVND (reference sequence). The CDR3 sequence: CASRLAGGLNEQFF.

The chain is built from TRBV5-1 and TRBJ2-1. The CDR3 consists of 15 residues. The germline V gene encodes CDR1 SGHRS and CDR2 YFSETQ. The CDR3 region is CASSLAELHYNEQFF.

The chain links TRBV14 to TRBJ2-1. Germline V CDR1 and CDR2: SGHDN, FVKESK. The CDR3 spans 15 residues. Here the CDR3 reads CASSPDRSSYNEQFF.

This chain connects TRBV24-1 to TRBJ1-3. Germline-derived CDR1 and CDR2 are KGHDR and SFDVKD. The CDR3 is made up of 16 amino acids. The CDR3 protein is CATPPEGASSGNTIYF.

This CDR3 is CASIQDGRGDTEAFF. The gene calls are TRBV4-3 and TRBJ1-1. This CDR3 contains 15 residues. Germline V gene data show CDR1 as LGHNA and CDR2 as YSLEER.

The chain carries TRBV15 and TRBJ2-7; TCRdb outputs TRBD1, but without DNA this stays unchecked. Germline values: CDR1 LNHNV, CDR2 YYDKDF (reference sequence). This CDR3 has 14 residues. Here the CDR3 reads CATSRGSAWTGQYF.

This chain uses TRBV14 with TRBJ2-3; TCRdb designates TRBD2, a call that cannot be tested without DNA. Germline V gene sequence: CDR1 SGHDN, CDR2 FVKESK. The CDR3 has 14 amino acids. CDR3 residues: CASSRAGGADTQYF.

The chain employs TRBV7-9 and TRBJ2-7; TCRdb picks TRBD1, but there is no DNA to check that call. The CDR3 extends over 18 amino acids. Per the germline V gene, CDR1 is SEHNR and CDR2 is FQNEAQ (reference sequence). CDR3 in amino acids: CASSSPSGQGPSAGEQYF. Drawing the rest from reference TRBV7-9 and TRBJ2-7, the complete variable domain is DTGVSQNPRHKITKRGQNVTFRCDPISEHNRLYWYRQTLGQGPEFLTYFQNEAQLEKSRLLSDRFSAERPKGSFSTLEIQRTEQGDSAMYLCASSSPSGQGPSAGEQYFGPGTRLTVT.